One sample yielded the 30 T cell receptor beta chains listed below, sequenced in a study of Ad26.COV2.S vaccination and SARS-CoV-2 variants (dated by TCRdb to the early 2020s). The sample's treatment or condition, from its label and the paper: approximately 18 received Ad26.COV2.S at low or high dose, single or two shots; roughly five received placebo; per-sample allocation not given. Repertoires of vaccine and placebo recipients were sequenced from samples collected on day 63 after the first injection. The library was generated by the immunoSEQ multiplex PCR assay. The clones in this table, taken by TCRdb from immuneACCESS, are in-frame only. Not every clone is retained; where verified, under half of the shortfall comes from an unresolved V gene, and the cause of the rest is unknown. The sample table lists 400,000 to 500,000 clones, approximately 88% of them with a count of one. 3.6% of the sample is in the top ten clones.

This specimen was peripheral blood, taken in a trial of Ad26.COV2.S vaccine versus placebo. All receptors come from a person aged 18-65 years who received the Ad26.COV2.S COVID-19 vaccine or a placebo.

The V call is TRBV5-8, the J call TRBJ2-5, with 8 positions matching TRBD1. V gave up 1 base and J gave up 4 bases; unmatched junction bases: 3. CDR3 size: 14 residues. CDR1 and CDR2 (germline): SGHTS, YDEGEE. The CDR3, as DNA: TGTGCCAGCAGCTTGACAGGGGGTAGAGAGACCCAGTACTTC. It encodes CASSLTGGRETQYF.

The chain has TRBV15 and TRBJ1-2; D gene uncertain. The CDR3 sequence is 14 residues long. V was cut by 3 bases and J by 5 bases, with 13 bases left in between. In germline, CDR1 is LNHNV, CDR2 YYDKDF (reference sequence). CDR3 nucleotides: TGTGCCACCAGCAGCTTCGAGGGCGAGTATGGCTACACCTTC. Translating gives CATSSFEGEYGYTF.

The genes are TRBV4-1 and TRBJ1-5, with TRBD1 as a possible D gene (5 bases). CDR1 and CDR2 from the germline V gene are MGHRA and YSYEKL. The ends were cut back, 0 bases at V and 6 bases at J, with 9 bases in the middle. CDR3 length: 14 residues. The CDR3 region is CASSQDRGVQPQHF. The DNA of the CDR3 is TGCGCCAGCAGCCAAGATCGGGGGGTTCAGCCCCAGCATTTT.

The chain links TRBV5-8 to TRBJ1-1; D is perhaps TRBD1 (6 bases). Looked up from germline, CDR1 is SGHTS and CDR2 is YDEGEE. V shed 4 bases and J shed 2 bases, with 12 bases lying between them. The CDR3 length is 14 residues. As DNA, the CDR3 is TGTGCCAGCAGCAGGACAGAGAGAAACACTGAAGCTTTCTTT. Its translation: CASSRTERNTEAFF.

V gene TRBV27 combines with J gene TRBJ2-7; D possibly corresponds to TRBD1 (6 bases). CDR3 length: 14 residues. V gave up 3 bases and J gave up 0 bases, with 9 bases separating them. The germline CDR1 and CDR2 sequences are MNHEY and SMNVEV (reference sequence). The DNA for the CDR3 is TGTGCCAGCAGTTTTAGGGACACCTCCTACGAGCAGTACTTC. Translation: CASSFRDTSYEQYF.

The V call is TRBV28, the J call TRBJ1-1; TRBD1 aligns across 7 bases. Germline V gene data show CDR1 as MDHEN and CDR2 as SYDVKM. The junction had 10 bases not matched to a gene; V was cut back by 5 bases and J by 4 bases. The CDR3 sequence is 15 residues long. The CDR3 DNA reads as TGTGCCAGCAGTCCCTTAGGGCAGGGGGTCACTGAAGCTTTCTTT. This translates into CASSPLGQGVTEAFF.

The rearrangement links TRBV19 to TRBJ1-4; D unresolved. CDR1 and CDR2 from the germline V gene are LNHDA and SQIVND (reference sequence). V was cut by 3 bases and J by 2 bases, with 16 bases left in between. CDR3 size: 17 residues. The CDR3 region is CASSIPGSPTTNEKLFF. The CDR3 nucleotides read TGTGCCAGTAGTATCCCCGGGAGCCCCACGACTAATGAAAAACTGTTTTTT.

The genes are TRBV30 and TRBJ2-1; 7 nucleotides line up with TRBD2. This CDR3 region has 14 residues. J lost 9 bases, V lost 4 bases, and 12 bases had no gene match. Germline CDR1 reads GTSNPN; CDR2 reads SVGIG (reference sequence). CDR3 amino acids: CAWTEVLANGEQFF. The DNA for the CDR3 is TGTGCCTGGACTGAAGTACTAGCGAACGGTGAGCAGTTCTTC.

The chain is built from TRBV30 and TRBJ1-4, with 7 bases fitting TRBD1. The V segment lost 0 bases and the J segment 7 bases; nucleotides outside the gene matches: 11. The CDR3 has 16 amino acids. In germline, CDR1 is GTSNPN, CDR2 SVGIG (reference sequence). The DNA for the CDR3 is TGTGCCTGGAGTGTACTGGGAGGGGGCGATTTTGAAAAACTGTTTTTT. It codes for CAWSVLGGGDFEKLFF. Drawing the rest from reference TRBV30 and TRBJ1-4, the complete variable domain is SQTIHQWPATLVQPVGSPLSLECTVEGTSNPNLYWYRQAAGRGLQLLFYSVGIGQISSEVPQNLSASRPQDRQFILSSKKLLLSDSGFYLCAWSVLGGGDFEKLFFGSGTQLSVL.

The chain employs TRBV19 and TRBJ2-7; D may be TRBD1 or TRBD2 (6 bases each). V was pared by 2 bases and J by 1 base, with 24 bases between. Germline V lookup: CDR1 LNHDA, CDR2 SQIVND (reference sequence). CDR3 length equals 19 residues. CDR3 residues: CASSILPGATESGSYEQYF. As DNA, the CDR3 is TGTGCCAGTAGTATACTACCGGGGGCAACAGAGAGCGGTTCCTACGAGCAGTACTTC.

In nucleotides, the CDR3 is TGTGCCAGCAGCTTCGCAGGACATGGCTACACCTTC. Translated, it gives CASSFAGHGYTF. V usage is TRBV7-2 and J usage is TRBJ1-2, with D unclear. Germline V CDR1 and CDR2: SGHTA, FQGNSA. Trimming removed 3 bases at V and 6 bases at J, with 8 bases between. This CDR3 is 12 amino acids long. Complete variable domain (other parts from reference TRBV7-2 and TRBJ1-2): GAGVSQSPSNKVTEKGKDVELRCDPISGHTALYWYRQSLGQGLEFLIYFQGNSAPDKSGLPSDRFSAERTGGSVSTLTIQRTQQEDSAVYLCASSFAGHGYTFGSGTRLTVV.

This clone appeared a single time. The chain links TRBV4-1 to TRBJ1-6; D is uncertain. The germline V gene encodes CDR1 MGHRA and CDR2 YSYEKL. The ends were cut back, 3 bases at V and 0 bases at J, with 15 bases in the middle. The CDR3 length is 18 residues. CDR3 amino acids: CASSHAVGPSSYNSPLHF. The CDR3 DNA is TGCGCCAGCAGCCACGCGGTCGGGCCGAGCTCCTATAATTCACCCCTCCACTTT.

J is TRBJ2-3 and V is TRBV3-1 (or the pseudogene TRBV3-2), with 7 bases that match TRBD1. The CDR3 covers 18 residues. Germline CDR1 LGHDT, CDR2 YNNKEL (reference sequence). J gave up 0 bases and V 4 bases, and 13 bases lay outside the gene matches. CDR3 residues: CASSPASLGGTSTDTQYF. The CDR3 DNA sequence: TGTGCCAGCAGCCCTGCTAGCCTAGGGGGCACTAGCACAGATACGCAGTATTTT.

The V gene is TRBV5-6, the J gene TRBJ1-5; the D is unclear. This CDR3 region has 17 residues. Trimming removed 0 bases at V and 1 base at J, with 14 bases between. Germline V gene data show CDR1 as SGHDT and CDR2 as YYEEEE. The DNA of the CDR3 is TGTGCCAGCAGCTTGGCCGGGTTCGTTAGCAGCAATCAGCCCCAGCATTTT. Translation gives CASSLAGFVSSNQPQHF.

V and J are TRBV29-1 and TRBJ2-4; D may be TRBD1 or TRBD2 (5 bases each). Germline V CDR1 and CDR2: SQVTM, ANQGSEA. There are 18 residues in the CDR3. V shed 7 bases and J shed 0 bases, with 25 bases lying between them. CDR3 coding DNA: TGCAGCGCCCAAGAGGGGTGGGGCCGTGGACTAGCCAAAAACATTCAGTACTTC. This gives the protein CSAQEGWGRGLAKNIQYF.

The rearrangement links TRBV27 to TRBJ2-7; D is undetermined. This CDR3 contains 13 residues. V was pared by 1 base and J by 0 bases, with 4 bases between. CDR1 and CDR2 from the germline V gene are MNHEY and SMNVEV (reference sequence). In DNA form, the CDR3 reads TGTGCCAGCAGTTTATGGAGCTCCTACGAGCAGTACTTC. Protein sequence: CASSLWSSYEQYF.

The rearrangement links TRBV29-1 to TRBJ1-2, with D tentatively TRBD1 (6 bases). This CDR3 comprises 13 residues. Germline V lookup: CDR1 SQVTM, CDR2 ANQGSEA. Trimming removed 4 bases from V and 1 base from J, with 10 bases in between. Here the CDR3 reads CSVGAGDNYGYTF. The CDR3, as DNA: TGCAGCGTTGGGGCAGGGGATAACTATGGCTACACCTTC.

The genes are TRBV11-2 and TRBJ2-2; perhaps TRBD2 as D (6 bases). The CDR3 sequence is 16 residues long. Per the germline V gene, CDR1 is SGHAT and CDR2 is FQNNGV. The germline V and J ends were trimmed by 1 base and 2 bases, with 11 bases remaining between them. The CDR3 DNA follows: TGTGCCAGCAGCTTAGGGTCTGGACTAAACACCGGGGAGCTGTTTTTT. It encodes CASSLGSGLNTGELFF.

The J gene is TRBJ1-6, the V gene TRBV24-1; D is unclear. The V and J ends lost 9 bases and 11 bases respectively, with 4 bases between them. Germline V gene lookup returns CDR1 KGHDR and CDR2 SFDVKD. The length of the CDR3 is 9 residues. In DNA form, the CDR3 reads TGTGCCACCTCGACACCCCTCCACTTT. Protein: CATSTPLHF.

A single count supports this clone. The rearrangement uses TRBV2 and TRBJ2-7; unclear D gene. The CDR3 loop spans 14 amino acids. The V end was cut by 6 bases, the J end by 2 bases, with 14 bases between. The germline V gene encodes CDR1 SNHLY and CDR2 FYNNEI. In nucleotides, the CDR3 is TGTGCCAGCAGGGACCCCTCCGCCGCCTACGAGCAGTACTTC. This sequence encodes CASRDPSAAYEQYF.

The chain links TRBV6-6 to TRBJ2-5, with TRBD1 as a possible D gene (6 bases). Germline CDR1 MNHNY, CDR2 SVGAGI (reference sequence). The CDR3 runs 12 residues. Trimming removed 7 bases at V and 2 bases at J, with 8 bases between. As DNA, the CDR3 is TGTGCCAGCAAACAGGGTCAAGAGACCCAGTACTTC. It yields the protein CASKQGQETQYF.

Here the CDR3 DNA reads TGTGCCAGCAGCTTACGGTTGGGGCAGGGGAGGCCCACTGAAGCTTTCTTT. This gives the protein CASSLRLGQGRPTEAFF. The chain links TRBV7-3 to TRBJ1-1; tentative D call: TRBD1 (6 bases). V was shortened by 2 bases and J by 4 bases, with 20 bases between the two germline ends. The CDR3 is 17 residues long. In germline, CDR1 is SGHTA, CDR2 FQGTGA.

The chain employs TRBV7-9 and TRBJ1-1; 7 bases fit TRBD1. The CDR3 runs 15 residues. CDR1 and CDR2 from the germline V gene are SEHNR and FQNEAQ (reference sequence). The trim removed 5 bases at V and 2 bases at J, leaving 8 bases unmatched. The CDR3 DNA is TGTGCCAGCAGCAACATCCGGGACAGAAACACTGAAGCTTTCTTT. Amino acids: CASSNIRDRNTEAFF.

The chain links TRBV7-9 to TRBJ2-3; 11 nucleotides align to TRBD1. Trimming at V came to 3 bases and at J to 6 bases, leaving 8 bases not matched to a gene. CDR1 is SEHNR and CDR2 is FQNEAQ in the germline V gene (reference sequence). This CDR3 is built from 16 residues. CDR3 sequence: CASSFWTGGFGDTQYF. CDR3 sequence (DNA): TGTGCCAGCAGCTTTTGGACAGGGGGCTTTGGGGATACGCAGTATTTT.

CDR3 bases: TGTGCCAGCAGTTTATCCGGGACAGGGACCACTGAAGCTTTCTTT. It is translated as CASSLSGTGTTEAFF. This sequence joins TRBV27 and TRBJ1-1; TRBD1 matches at 9 bases. The CDR3 spans 15 residues. With V trimmed by 0 bases and J by 4 bases, 3 bases remained unmatched. Germline V gene data show CDR1 as MNHEY and CDR2 as SMNVEV (reference sequence).

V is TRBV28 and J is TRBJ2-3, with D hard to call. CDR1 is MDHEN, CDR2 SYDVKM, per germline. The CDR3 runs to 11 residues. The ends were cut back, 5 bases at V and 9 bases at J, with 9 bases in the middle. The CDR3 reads CASSPEVTQYF. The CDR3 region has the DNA TGTGCCAGCAGTCCCGAGGTGACGCAGTATTTT. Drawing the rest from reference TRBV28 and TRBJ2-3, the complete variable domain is DVKVTQSSRYLVKRTGEKVFLECVQDMDHENMFWYRQDPGLGLRLIYFSYDVKMKEKGDIPEGYSVSREKKERFSLILESASTNQTSMYLCASSPEVTQYFGPGTRLTVL.

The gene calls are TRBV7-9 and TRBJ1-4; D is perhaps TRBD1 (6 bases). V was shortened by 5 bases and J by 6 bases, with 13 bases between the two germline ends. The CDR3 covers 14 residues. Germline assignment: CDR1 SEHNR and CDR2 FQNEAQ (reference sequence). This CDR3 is CASSRGTPDEKLFF. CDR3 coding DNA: TGTGCCAGCAGCCGGGGGACACCGGATGAAAAACTGTTTTTT.

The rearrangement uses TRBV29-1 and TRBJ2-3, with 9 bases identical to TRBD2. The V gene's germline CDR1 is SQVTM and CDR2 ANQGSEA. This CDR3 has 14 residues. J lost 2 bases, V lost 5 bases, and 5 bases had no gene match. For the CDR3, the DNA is TGCAGCGTTTATAGCGGGGGATACACAGATACGCAGTATTTT. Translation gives CSVYSGGYTDTQYF.

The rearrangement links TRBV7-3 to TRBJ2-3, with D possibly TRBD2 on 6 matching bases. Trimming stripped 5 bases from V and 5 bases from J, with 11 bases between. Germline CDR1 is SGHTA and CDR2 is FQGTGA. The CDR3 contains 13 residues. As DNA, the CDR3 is TGTGCCAGCAGCCCTGGGGGGATAGATACGCAGTATTTT. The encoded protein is CASSPGGIDTQYF.

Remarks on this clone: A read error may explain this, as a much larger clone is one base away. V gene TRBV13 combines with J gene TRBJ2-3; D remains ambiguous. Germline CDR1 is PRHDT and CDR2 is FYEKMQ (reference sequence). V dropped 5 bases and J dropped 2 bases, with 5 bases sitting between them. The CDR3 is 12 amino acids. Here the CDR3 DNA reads TGTGCCAGCAGCCCCCACACAGATACGCAGTATTTT. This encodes CASSPHTDTQYF.